This T cell receptor beta chain was obtained from a study of T cell responses to AZD1222 COVID-19 vaccine. Study summary: Pooled together were second doses at about 4 or about 12 weeks.

Assay: immunoSEQ multiplex PCR; the TCRdb copy retains only in-frame clones and omits some. The data contain about 150,000 clones, roughly 90% of them seen just once; the ten biggest clones take up roughly 3.7%. In the case of this clone: Its antigen is currently unknown.

Study-wide points: Compared with day 0, the breadth and depth of the Spike-specific TCR repertoire rose significantly after two doses of AZD1222.

The TCR was taken from an adult in good health. The sample was peripheral blood, taken on day 0 of AZD1222 vaccination.

Here the CDR3 DNA reads TGCGCCAGCAGCGGGGAAGGACAGGGCGGATCCAATGCCCTTAACTATGGCTACACCTTC. This sequence encodes CASSGEGQGGSNALNYGYTF. The rearrangement uses TRBV5-1 and TRBJ1-2; 8 positions agree with TRBD1. CDR1 and CDR2 (germline): SGHRS, YFSETQ. J gave up 1 base and V 4 bases, and 21 bases lay outside the gene matches. This CDR3 contains 20 residues.